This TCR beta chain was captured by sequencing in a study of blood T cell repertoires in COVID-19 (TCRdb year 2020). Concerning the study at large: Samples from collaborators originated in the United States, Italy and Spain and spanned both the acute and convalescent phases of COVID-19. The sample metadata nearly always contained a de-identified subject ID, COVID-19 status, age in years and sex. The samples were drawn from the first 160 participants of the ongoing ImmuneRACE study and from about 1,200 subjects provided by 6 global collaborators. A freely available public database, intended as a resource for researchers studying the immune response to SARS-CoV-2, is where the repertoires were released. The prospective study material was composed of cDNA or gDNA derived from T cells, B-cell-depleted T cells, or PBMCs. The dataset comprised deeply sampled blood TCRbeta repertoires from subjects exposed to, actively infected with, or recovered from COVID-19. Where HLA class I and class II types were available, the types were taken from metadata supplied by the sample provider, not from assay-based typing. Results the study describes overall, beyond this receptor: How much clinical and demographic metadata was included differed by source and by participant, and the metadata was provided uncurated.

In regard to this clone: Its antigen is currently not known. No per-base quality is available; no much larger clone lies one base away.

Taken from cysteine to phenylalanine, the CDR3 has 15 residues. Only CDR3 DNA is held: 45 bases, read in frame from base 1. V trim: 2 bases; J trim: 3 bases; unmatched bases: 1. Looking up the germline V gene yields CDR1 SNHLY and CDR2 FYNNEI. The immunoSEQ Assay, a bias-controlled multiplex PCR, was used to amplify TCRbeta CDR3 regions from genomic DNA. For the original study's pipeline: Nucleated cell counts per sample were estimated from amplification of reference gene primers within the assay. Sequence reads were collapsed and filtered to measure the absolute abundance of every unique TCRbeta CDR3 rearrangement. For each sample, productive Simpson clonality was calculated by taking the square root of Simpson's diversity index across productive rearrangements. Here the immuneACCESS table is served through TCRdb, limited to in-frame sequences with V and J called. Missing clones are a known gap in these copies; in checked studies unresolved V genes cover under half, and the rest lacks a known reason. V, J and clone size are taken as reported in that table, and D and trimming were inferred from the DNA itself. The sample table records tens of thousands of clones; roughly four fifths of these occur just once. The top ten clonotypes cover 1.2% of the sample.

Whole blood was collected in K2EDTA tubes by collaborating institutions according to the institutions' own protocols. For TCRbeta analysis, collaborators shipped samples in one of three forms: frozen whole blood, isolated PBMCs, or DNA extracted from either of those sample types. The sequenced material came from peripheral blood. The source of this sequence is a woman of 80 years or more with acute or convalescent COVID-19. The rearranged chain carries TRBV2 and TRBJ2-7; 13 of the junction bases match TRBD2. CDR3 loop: CASSERTSGSYEQYF. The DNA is TGTGCCAGCAGTGAACGGACTAGCGGGAGCTACGAGCAGTACTTC.